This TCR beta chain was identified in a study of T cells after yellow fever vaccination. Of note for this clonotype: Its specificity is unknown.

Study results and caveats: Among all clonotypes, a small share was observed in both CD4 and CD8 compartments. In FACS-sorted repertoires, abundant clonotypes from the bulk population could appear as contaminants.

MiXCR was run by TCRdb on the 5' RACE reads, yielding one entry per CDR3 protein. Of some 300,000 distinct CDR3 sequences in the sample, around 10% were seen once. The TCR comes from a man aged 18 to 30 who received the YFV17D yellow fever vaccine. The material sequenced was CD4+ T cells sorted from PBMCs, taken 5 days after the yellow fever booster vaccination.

The CDR3 loop is CASSEMDSYTF. In nucleotides, the CDR3 is TGTGCCAGCAGTGAAATGGACAGCTACACCTTC. This chain connects TRBV12-3 or TRBV12-4 to TRBJ1-2, with TRBD1 as a possible D gene (5 bases). V was cut by 5 bases and J by 9 bases, with 10 bases left in between. The CDR3 spans 11 residues.